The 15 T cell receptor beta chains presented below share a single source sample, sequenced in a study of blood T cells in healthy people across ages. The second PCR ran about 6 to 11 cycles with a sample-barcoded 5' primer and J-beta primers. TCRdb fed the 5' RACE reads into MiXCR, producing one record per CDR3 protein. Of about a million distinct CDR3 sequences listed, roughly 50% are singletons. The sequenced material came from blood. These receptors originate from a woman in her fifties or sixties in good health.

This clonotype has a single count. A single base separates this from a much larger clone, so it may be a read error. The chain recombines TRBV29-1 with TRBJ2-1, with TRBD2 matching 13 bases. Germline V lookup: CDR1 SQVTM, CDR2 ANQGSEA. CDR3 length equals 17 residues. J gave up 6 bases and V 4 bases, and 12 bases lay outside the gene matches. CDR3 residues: CSVGSPGLAGRINEQFF. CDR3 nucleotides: TGCAGCGTTGGGTCACCGGGACTAGCGGGGAGAATCAATGAGCAGTTCTTC.

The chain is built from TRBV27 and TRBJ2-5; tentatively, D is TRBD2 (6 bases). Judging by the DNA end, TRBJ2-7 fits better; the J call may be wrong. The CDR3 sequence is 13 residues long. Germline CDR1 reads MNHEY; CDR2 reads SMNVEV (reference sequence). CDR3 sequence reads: CASGDSSADEQYF. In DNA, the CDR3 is TGTGCCAGCGGTGACTCTAGCGCTGACGAGCAGTACTTC.

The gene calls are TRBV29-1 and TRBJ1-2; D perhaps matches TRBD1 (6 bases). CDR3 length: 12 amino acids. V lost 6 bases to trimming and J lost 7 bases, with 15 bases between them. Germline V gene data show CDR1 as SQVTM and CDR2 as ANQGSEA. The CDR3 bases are TGCAGCGTGGACGGGGGGCTAAGTGGCTACACCTTC. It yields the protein CSVDGGLSGYTF.

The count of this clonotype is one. CDR3 sequence reads: CSARDTARQRAYEQYF. CDR3 in DNA: TGCAGTGCTAGAGATACCGCGCGACAGCGGGCCTACGAGCAGTACTTC. This chain uses TRBV20-1 with TRBJ2-5, with D perhaps TRBD2 (6 bases). The better agreement between TRBJ2-7 and the DNA end casts doubt on the J call. The CDR3 is 16 amino acids. Germline CDR1 reads DFQATT; CDR2 reads SNEGSKA (reference sequence).

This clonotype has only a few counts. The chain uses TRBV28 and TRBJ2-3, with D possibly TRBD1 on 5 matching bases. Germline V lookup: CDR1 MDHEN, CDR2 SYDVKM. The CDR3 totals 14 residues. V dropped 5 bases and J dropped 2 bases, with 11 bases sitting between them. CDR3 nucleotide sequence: TGTGCCAGCAGTAACGACAGTCCCACAGATACGCAGTATTTT. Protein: CASSNDSPTDTQYF.

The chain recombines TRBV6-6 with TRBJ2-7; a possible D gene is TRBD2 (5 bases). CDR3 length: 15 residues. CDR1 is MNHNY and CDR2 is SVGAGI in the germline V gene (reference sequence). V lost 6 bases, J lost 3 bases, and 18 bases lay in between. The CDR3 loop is CASSIYGPAGYEQYF. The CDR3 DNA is TGTGCCAGCAGCATATACGGCCCCGCGGGCTACGAGCAGTACTTC.

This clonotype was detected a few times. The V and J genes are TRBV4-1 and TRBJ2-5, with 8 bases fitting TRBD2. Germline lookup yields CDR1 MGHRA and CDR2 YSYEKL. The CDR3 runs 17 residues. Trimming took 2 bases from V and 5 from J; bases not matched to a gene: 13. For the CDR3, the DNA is TGCGCCAGCAGCCAAATCCCGACTAGCGCCAATGGGGAGACCCAGTACTTC. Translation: CASSQIPTSANGETQYF.

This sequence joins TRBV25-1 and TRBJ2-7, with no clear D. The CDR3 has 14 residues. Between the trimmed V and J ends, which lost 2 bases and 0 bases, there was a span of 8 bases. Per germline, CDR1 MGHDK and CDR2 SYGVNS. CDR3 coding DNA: TGTGCCAGCAGTGAAACAGAGAGCTCCTACGAGCAGTACTTC. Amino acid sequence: CASSETESSYEQYF.

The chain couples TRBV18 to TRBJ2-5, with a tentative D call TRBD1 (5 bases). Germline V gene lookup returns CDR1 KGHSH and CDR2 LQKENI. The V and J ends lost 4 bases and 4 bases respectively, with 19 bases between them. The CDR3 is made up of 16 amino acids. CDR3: CASSQTGQLDGETQYF. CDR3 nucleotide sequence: TGTGCCAGCTCACAAACCGGACAATTAGACGGAGAGACCCAGTACTTC.

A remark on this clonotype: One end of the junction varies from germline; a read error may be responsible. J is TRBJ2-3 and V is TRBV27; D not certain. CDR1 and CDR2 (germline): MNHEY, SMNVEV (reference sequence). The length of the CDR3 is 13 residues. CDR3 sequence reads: CANSSYNTDTQYF. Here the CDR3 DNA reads TGTGCCAACAGTTCCTATAACACAGATACGCAGTATTTT.

The CDR3 here is CASRSAGTGSRETQYF. CDR3 coding DNA: TGTGCCAGCAGAAGTGCCGGGACAGGGTCGCGAGAGACCCAGTACTTC. The J gene is TRBJ2-5, the V gene TRBV6-2 or TRBV6-3; 9 nucleotides match TRBD1. The V and J ends lost 6 bases and 4 bases, in that order; junction bases with no gene match: 12. Germline V gene sequence: CDR1 MNHEY, CDR2 SVGEGT. This CDR3 is built from 16 residues.

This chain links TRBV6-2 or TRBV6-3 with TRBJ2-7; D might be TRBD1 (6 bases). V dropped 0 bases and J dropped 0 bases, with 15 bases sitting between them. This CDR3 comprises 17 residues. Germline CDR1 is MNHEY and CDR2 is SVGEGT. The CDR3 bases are TGTGCCAGCAGTTACTCGACAGGCGGGCCGGTCTCCTACGAGCAGTACTTC. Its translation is CASSYSTGGPVSYEQYF.

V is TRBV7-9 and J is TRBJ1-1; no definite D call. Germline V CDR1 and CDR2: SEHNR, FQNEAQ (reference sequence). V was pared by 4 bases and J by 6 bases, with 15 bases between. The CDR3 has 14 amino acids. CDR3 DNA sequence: TGTGCCAGCAGCTCTCCGGGCGGCGGCGCTGAAGCTTTCTTT. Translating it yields CASSSPGGGAEAFF.

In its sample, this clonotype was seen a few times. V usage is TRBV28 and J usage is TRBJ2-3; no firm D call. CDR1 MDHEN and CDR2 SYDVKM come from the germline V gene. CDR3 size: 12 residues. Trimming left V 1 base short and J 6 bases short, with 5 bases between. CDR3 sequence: CASSLLSDTQYF. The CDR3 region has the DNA TGTGCCAGCAGTTTATTATCCGATACGCAGTATTTT.

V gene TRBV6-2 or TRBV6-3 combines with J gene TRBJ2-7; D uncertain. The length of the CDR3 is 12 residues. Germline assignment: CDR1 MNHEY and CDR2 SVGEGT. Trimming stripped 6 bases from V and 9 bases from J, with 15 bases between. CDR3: CASRDSRFVQYF. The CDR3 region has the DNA TGTGCCAGCAGGGATAGCCGGTTTGTGCAGTACTTC.